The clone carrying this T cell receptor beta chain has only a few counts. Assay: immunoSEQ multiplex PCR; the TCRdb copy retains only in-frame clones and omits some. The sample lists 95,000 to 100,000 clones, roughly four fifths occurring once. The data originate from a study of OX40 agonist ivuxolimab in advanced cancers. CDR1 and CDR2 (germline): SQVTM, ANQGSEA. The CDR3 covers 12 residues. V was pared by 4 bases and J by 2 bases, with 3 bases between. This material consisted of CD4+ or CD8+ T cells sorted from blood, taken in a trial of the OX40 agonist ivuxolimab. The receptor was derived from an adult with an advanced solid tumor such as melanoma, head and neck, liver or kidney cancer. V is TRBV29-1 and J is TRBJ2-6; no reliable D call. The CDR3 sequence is CSVGTGANVLTF. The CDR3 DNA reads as TGCAGCGTTGGGACTGGGGCCAACGTCCTGACTTTC.